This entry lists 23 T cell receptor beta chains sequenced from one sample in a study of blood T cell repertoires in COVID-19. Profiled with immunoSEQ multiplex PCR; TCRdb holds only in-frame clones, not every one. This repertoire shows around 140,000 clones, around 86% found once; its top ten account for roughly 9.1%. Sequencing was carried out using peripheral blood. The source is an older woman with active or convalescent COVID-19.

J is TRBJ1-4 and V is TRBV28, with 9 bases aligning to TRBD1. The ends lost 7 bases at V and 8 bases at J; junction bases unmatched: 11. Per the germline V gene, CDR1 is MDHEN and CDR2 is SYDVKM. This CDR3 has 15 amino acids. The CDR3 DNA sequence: TGTGCCAGCACCATGCCCGGGACAGGGAGGGAAAAACTGTTTTTT. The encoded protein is CASTMPGTGREKLFF.

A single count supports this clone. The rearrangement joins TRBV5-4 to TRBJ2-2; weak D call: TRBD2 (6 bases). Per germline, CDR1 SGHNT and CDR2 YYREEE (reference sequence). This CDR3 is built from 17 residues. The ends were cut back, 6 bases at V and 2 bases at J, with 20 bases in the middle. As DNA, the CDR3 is TGTGCCAGCACCTCCGGGGTTTTGGGGACTAACACCGGGGAGCTGTTTTTT. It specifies CASTSGVLGTNTGELFF. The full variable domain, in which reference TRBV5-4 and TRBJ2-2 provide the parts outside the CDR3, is ETGVTQSPTHLIKTRGQQVTLRCSSQSGHNTVSWYQQALGQGPQFIFQYYREEENGRGNFPPRFSGLQFPNYSSELNVNALELDDSALYLCASTSGVLGTNTGELFFGEGSRLTVL.

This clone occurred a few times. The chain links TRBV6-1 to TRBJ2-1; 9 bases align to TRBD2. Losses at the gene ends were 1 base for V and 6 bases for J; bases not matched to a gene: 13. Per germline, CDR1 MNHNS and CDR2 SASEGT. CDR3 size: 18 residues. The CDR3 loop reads CASSEGFRGTSSSNEQFF. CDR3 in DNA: TGTGCCAGCAGTGAAGGATTTAGGGGGACTAGCAGTTCCAATGAGCAGTTCTTC.

The CDR3 DNA reads TGTGCCAGCAGCTCGGACTATCCCACTGAAGCTTTCTTT. Protein: CASSSDYPTEAFF. The chain recombines TRBV11-2 with TRBJ1-1; D is unresolved. V was pared by 4 bases and J by 4 bases, with 10 bases between. Per germline, CDR1 SGHAT and CDR2 FQNNGV. The CDR3 contains 13 residues.

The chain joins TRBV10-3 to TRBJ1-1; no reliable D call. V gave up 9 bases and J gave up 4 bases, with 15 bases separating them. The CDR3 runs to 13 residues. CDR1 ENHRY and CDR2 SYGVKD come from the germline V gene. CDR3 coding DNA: TGTGCCATGAGGGAGGCGGGGAGCACTGAAGCTTTCTTT. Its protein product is CAMREAGSTEAFF.

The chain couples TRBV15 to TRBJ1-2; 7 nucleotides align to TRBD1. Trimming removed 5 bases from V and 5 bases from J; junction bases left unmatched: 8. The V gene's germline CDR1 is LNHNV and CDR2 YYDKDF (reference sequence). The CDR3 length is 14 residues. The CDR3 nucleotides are TGTGCCACCAGCGTAGGGGGCTCAACGTATGGCTACACCTTC. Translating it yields CATSVGGSTYGYTF.

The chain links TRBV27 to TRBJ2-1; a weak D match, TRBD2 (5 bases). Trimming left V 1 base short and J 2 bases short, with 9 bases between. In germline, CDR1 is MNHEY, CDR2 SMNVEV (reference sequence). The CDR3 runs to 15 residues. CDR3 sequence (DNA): TGTGCCAGCAGTTTATATCTAGCCCCCTACAATGAGCAGTTCTTC. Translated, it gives CASSLYLAPYNEQFF.

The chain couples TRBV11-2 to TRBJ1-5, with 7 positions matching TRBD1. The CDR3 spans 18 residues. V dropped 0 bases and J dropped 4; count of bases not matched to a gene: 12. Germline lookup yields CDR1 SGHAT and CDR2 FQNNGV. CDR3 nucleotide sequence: TGTGCCAGCAGCTTAGATGCAAATTCGGGACAGAAGAATCAGCCCCAGCATTTT. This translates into CASSLDANSGQKNQPQHF. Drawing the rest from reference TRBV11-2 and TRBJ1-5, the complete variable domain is EAGVAQSPRYKIIEKRQSVAFWCNPISGHATLYWYQQILGQGPKLLIQFQNNGVVDDSQLPKDRFSAERLKGVDSTLKIQPAKLEDSAVYLCASSLDANSGQKNQPQHFGDGTRLSIL.

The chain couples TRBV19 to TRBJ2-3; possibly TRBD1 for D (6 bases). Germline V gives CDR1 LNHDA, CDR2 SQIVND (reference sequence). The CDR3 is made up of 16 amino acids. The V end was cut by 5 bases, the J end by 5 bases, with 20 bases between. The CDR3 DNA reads TGTGCCAGTAGTTCTTATTCAGGGGTTTCCGGAGATACGCAGTATTTT. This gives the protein CASSSYSGVSGDTQYF.

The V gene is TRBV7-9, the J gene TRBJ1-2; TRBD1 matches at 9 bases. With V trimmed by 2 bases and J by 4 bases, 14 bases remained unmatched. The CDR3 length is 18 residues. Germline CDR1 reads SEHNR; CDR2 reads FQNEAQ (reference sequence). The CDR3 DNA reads TGTGCCAGCAGCTTAATTCCATTCGGGACAGGGTCCCTCTATGGCTACACCTTC. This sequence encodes CASSLIPFGTGSLYGYTF.

The CDR3 protein is CASNPGQGRYQETQYF. For the CDR3, the DNA is TGTGCCAGCAATCCGGGACAGGGTCGTTACCAAGAGACCCAGTACTTC. V and J are TRBV6-4 and TRBJ2-5, with TRBD1 identical over 9 bases. The CDR3 is 16 amino acids. Looked up from germline, CDR1 is MRHNA and CDR2 is SNTAGT. After removal of 7 bases from V and 0 bases from J, the junction contained 9 bases not matched to a gene.

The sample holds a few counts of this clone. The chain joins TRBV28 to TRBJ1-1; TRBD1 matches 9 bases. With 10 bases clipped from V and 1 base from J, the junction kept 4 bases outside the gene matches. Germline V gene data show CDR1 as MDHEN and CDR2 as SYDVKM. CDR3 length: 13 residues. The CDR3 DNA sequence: TGTGCCACCGAGGGACAGGGGAACACTGAAGCTTTCTTT. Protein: CATEGQGNTEAFF.

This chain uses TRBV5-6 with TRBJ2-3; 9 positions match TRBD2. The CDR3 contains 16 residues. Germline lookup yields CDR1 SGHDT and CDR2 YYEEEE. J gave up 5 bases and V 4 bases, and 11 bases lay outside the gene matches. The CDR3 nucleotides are TGTGCCAGCAGCCTTCTACGAGCGGGGGGCGGAGATACGCAGTATTTT. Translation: CASSLLRAGGGDTQYF.

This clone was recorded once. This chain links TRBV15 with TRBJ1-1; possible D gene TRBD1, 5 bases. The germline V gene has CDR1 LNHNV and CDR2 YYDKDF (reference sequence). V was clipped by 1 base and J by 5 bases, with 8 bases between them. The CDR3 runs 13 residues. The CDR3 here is CATSRGGGTEAFF. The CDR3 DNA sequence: TGTGCCACCAGCAGAGGGGGGGGGACTGAAGCTTTCTTT.

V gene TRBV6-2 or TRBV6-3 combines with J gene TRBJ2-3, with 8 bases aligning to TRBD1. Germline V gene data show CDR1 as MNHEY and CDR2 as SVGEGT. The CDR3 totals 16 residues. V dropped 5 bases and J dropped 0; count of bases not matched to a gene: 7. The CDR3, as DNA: TGTGCCAGCAGTCTCGAAGGGACAGGTAGCACAGATACGCAGTATTTT. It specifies CASSLEGTGSTDTQYF.

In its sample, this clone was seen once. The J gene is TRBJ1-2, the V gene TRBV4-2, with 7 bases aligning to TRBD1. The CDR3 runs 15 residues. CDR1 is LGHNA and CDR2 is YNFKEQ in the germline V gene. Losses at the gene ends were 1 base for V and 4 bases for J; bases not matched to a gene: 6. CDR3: CASSQGRQGGYGYTF. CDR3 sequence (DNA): TGTGCCAGCAGCCAAGGACGACAGGGAGGCTATGGCTACACCTTC.

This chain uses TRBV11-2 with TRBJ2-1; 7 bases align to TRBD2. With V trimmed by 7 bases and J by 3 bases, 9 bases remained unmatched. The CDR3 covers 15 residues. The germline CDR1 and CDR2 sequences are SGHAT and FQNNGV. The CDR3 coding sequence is TGTGCCAGCACCGATACGGGACTATTCTACAATGAGCAGTTCTTC. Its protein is CASTDTGLFYNEQFF.

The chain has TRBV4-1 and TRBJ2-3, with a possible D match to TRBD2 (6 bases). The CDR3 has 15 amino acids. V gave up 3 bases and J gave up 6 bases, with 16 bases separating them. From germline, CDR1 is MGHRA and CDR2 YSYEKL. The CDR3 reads CASSQPGLGGDTQYF. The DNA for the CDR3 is TGCGCCAGCAGCCAGCCGGGACTGGGGGGTGATACGCAGTATTTT.

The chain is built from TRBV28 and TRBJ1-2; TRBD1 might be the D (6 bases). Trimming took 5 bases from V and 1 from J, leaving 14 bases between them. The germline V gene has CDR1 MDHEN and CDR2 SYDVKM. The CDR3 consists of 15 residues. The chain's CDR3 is CASSLPGHVNYGYTF. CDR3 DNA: TGTGCCAGCAGTCTTCCGGGACATGTTAACTATGGCTACACCTTC.

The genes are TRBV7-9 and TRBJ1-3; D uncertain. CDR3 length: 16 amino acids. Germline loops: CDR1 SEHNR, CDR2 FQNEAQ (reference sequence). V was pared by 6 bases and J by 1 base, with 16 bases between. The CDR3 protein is CASSYLRRGSGNTIYF. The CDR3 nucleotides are TGTGCCAGCAGTTATTTACGTAGAGGGTCTGGAAACACCATATATTTT.

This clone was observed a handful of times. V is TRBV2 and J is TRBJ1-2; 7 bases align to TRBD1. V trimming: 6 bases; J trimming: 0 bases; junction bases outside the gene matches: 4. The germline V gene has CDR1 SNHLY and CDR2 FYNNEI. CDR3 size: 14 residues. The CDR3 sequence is CASSIQGSNYGYTF. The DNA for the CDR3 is TGTGCCAGCAGCATACAGGGGTCTAACTATGGCTACACCTTC. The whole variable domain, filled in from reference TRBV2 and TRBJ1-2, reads EPEVTQTPSHQVTQMGQEVILRCVPISNHLYFYWYRQILGQKVEFLVSFYNNEISEKSEIFDDQFSVERPDGSNFTLKIRSTKLEDSAMYFCASSIQGSNYGYTFGSGTRLTVV.

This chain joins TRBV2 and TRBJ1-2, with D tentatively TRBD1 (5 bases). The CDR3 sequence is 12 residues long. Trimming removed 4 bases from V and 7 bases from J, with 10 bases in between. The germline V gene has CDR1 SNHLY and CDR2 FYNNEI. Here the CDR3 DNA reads TGTGCCAGCAGTGGTCCGACAGTTGGCTACACCTTC. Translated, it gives CASSGPTVGYTF.

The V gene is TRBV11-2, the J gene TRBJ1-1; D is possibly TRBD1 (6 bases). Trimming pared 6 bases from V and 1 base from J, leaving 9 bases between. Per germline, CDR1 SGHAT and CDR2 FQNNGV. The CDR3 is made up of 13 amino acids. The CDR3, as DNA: TGTGCCAGCAGGGGGGCGCGGAACACTGAAGCTTTCTTT. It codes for CASRGARNTEAFF.